This T cell receptor (beta chain) came from a study of blood T cell repertoires in COVID-19. TCRdb's table, derived via immunoSEQ multiplex PCR, lists solely in-frame clones and lacks some. Altogether around 300,000 clones are present, 75% to 90% being singletons, with the ten largest covering about 11%. Germline CDR1 and CDR2: SGHRS and YFSETQ. The CDR3 consists of 14 residues. V gave up 4 bases and J gave up 7 bases, with 15 bases separating them. The sample comprised peripheral blood. The TCR comes from an older woman with acute or convalescent COVID-19. The J gene is TRBJ2-4, the V gene TRBV5-1; D gene uncertain. The CDR3 spells CASSPPATGNIQYF. The CDR3 DNA reads TGCGCCAGCAGCCCCCCCGCGACTGGCAACATTCAGTACTTC.